These T cell receptor beta chains were read from a single sample in a study of neurological immune-mediated disorders. In TCRdb, the 5' RACE reads were re-called with MiXCR into one record per CDR3 protein. The table has about 58,000 distinct CDR3 sequences, over 2% seen once; the top ten hold 2.5% to 3.5%. Sequencing was carried out using PBMCs. The receptors shown here come from a man aged 50-60 years with multiple sclerosis. The CDR3 runs from the conserved cysteine through the conserved F or W. D genes are given only for firm matches. For some rows the clone size is stated as once, few or many, or as a class when expanded; others skip it.

D: TRBD1; V: TRBV7-3; J: TRBJ2-6; size: many; DNA: TGTGCCAGCAGCCCGGGACAGTCTGGGGCCAACGTCCTGACTTTC; CDR3: CASSPGQSGANVLTF
D: -; V: TRBV7-6; J: TRBJ1-5; size: many; DNA: TGTGCCAGCAGCTTAGCAGGGACTTTTCAGCCCCAGCATTTT; CDR3: CASSLAGTFQPQHF
D: -; V: TRBV7-8; J: TRBJ1-2; size: many; DNA: TGTGCCAGCAGCTTAGACAACAGAGGCTATGGCTACACCTTC; CDR3: CASSLDNRGYGYTF
D: -; V: TRBV27; J: TRBJ2-3; size: many; DNA: TGTGCCAGCAGTTTAATCGGTACTGGCACAGATACGCAGTATTTT; CDR3: CASSLIGTGTDTQYF
D: -; V: TRBV4-3; J: TRBJ2-7; size: many; DNA: TGCGCCAGCAGCCAAGTCGTAAGGGGCTACGAGCAGTACTTC; CDR3: CASSQVVRGYEQYF
D: -; V: TRBV5-1; J: TRBJ2-7; size: many; DNA: TGCGCCAGCAGCTTGGATAGGGGCTCCTACGAGCAGTACTTC; CDR3: CASSLDRGSYEQYF
D: TRBD1; V: TRBV5-6; J: TRBJ1-1; size: many; DNA: TGTGCCAGCAGCTTTGGGACAGGCCACACTGAAGCTTTCTTT; CDR3: CASSFGTGHTEAFF
D: -; V: TRBV29-1; J: TRBJ2-5; size: many; DNA: TGCAGCGTCGGGAATAGTTGGCAAGAGACCCAGTACTTC; CDR3: CSVGNSWQETQYF
D: -; V: TRBV29-1; J: TRBJ2-5; size: many; DNA: TGCAGCGTTGGTCGGTACCAAGAGACCCAGTACTTC; CDR3: CSVGRYQETQYF
D: -; V: TRBV9; J: TRBJ2-1; size: many; DNA: TGTGCCAGCAGCGTAGCTACAGGAGTCCCCGGACTGAACAATGAGCAGTTCTTC; CDR3: CASSVATGVPGLNNEQFF
D: -; V: TRBV20-1; J: TRBJ2-5; size: many; DNA: TGCAGTGCTAGAGATATCGAACACCAGCCCCAGGCCCAGTACTTC; CDR3: CSARDIEHQPQAQYF
D: -; V: TRBV21-1; J: TRBJ1-6; size: many; DNA: TGTGCCAGCTTTCCAGGGTGTAATTCACCCCTCCACTTT; CDR3: CASFPGCNSPLHF
D: -; V: TRBV7-7; J: TRBJ2-5; size: many; DNA: TGTGCCAGCAGCATAAACAGGGATCAAGAGACCCAGTACTTC; CDR3: CASSINRDQETQYF
D: -; V: TRBV20-1; J: TRBJ1-6; size: many; DNA: TGCAGTGCCCTCATGGGCGGAGCAACCAGCTCCTATAATTCACCCCTCCACTTT; CDR3: CSALMGGATSSYNSPLHF
D: -; V: TRBV7-2; J: TRBJ2-7; size: many; DNA: TGTGCCAGCAGCTCAAACAGGGTCGAGCAGTACTTC; CDR3: CASSSNRVEQYF
D: -; V: TRBV6-2/TRBV6-3; J: TRBJ2-7; size: many; DNA: TGTGCCAGCAGTTACCTAGAGGACCTCTCCGAGCAGTACTTC; CDR3: CASSYLEDLSEQYF
D: TRBD1; V: TRBV20-1; J: TRBJ2-1; size: many; DNA: TGCAGTGCTAGAGCCCAGGGGGTTTCCCGCAATGAGCAGTTCTTC; CDR3: CSARAQGVSRNEQFF
D: -; V: TRBV3-1; J: TRBJ1-1; size: many; DNA: TGTGCCAGCAGGATGGACACTGAAGCTTTCTTT; CDR3: CASRMDTEAFF
D: TRBD1; V: TRBV28; J: TRBJ2-2; size: many; DNA: TGTGCCAGCCGGGACAGGGTGATGTTTTTT; CDR3: CASRDRVMFF
D: -; V: TRBV5-5; J: TRBJ1-6; size: many; DNA: TGTGCCAGCAGATATGGGGGAACCCTCGATAATTCACCCCTCCACTTT; CDR3: CASRYGGTLDNSPLHF
D: TRBD1; V: TRBV2; J: TRBJ2-1; size: many; DNA: TGTGCCAGCAGGGACACAGGGGTGGGCTACAATGAGCAGTTCTTC; CDR3: CASRDTGVGYNEQFF
D: TRBD2; V: TRBV11-2; J: TRBJ2-5; size: many; DNA: TGTGCCAGCAGCCTGGGGGGGAGAGAGACCCAGTACTTC; CDR3: CASSLGGRETQYF
D: TRBD1; V: TRBV24-1; J: TRBJ1-2; size: many; DNA: TGTGCCACCAGTGACCGGACAGGGGGCGACTACACCTTC; CDR3: CATSDRTGGDYTF
D: -; V: TRBV27; J: TRBJ1-4; size: many; DNA: TGTGCCAGCAGTTTGAGTATTTCGCGGGAAAAACTGTTTTTT; CDR3: CASSLSISREKLFF
D: TRBD1; V: TRBV7-9; J: TRBJ2-2; size: few; DNA: TGTGCCAGCAGCCGCGACAGGGCGGACGGGGAGCTGTTTTTT; CDR3: CASSRDRADGELFF
D: TRBD2; V: TRBV3-1; J: TRBJ2-1; size: many; DNA: TGTGCCAGCAGCCCCAAGGCGGGGGGACCGAACAATGAGCAGTTCTTC; CDR3: CASSPKAGGPNNEQFF
D: -; V: TRBV5-1; J: TRBJ1-1; size: many; DNA: TGCGCCAGCAGCTCAGGGCCTTACATGAACACTGAAGCTTTCTTT; CDR3: CASSSGPYMNTEAFF
D: -; V: TRBV24-1; J: TRBJ2-3; size: many; DNA: TGTGCCACCAGTAAGGGTTTCGCGGGCACAGATACGCAGTATTTT; CDR3: CATSKGFAGTDTQYF
D: TRBD1; V: TRBV12-3/TRBV12-4; J: TRBJ1-5; size: many; DNA: TGTGCCAGCAGAAAGGACAGGTCAAATCAGCCCCAGCATTTT; CDR3: CASRKDRSNQPQHF
D: -; V: TRBV27; J: TRBJ2-5; size: many; DNA: TGTGCCAGCAGTTTATCGGGGCCCCCCAGGGGGACCCAGTACTTC; CDR3: CASSLSGPPRGTQYF
D: -; V: TRBV18; J: TRBJ2-1; size: many; DNA: TGTGCCAGCTCACGGGCAGATTCATACAATGAGCAGTTCTTC; CDR3: CASSRADSYNEQFF
D: -; V: TRBV29-1; J: TRBJ1-1; size: many; DNA: TGCAGCGCCGGACAGAAGGGGGACACTGAAGCTTTCTTT; CDR3: CSAGQKGDTEAFF
D: TRBD1; V: TRBV5-1; J: TRBJ2-2; size: many; DNA: TGCGCCAGCAGCTTAAGAGGACAGGTCTTAGGCGGGGAGCTGTTTTTT; CDR3: CASSLRGQVLGGELFF
D: -; V: TRBV5-6; J: TRBJ2-3; size: many; DNA: TGTGCCAGCAGCCCGGGCCTGGGTGGATGGGCCACAGATACGCAGTATTTT; CDR3: CASSPGLGGWATDTQYF
D: TRBD2; V: TRBV5-1; J: TRBJ2-5; size: many; DNA: TGCGCCAGCAGCCCTGGACTAGCCCTTACCCAAGAGACCCAGTACTTC; CDR3: CASSPGLALTQETQYF
D: -; V: TRBV5-1; J: TRBJ1-1; size: many; DNA: TGCGCCAGCAGCTTTGGGGGCGTTGGCACTGAAGCTTTCTTT; CDR3: CASSFGGVGTEAFF
D: TRBD1; V: TRBV7-9; J: TRBJ2-3; size: -; DNA: TGTGCCAGCAGGTCGATCCGGGACAGGAGGAGCACAGATACGCAGTATTTT; CDR3: CASRSIRDRRSTDTQYF
D: -; V: TRBV24-1; J: TRBJ2-3; size: many; DNA: TGTGCCACCAGTGCTAGCGAGGGCGCAGATACGCAGTATTTT; CDR3: CATSASEGADTQYF
D: -; V: TRBV5-5; J: TRBJ1-5; size: many; DNA: TGTGCCAGCAGCTTTACAGAGGGCAATCAGCCCCAGCATTTT; CDR3: CASSFTEGNQPQHF
D: -; V: TRBV20-1; J: TRBJ2-3; size: many; DNA: TGCAGTGCTAGAGGGCATTCGGGGGATACGCAGTATTTT; CDR3: CSARGHSGDTQYF
D: -; V: TRBV5-1; J: TRBJ2-7; size: many; DNA: TGCGCCACCGAGACACAAGAAGTCTACGAGCAGTACTTC; CDR3: CATETQEVYEQYF
D: TRBD1; V: TRBV28; J: TRBJ1-4; size: many; DNA: TGTGCCAGCAGTTCTGGGACAGGGGTGCATGAAAAACTGTTTTTT; CDR3: CASSSGTGVHEKLFF